This passage covers 16 T cell receptor beta chains from one sample sequenced in a study of blood T cell repertoires in COVID-19 (dated by TCRdb to 2019 to 2021). The library came from the immunoSEQ multiplex PCR assay. TCRdb holds this immuneACCESS table with in-frame rearrangements only. Some clones are missing; in checked studies, unresolved V genes explain under half, and the rest has no known cause. The sample table holds some 100,000 clones, of which over 80% were seen once. The ten largest account for approximately 1.1% of the sample. Sequenced: peripheral blood. Receptors originate from a human donor in a cohort sampled during active COVID-19.

The J gene is TRBJ1-4, the V gene TRBV7-2, with 7 bases lining up with TRBD1. J was trimmed by 8 bases and V by 3 bases; bases with no gene match: 6. Per germline, CDR1 SGHTA and CDR2 FQGNSA. CDR3 size: 14 residues. The chain's CDR3 is CASSFRGGDEKLFF. CDR3 nucleotides: TGTGCCAGCAGCTTCAGAGGGGGCGACGAAAAACTGTTTTTT.

This clone appeared a single time. J is TRBJ2-2 and V is TRBV7-3; a possible D gene is TRBD2 (5 bases). The V gene lost 8 bases and the J gene lost 3 bases, with 13 bases spanning the gap. This CDR3 has 14 amino acids. CDR1 and CDR2 (germline): SGHTA, FQGTGA. The CDR3 DNA sequence: TGTGCCAGCCGAGAAGGGCGGGACACCGGGGAGCTGTTTTTT. The encoded protein is CASREGRDTGELFF. Full variable domain (rest looked up from reference TRBV7-3 and TRBJ2-2): GAGVSQTPSNKVTEKGKYVELRCDPISGHTALYWYRQSLGQGPEFLIYFQGTGAADDSGLPNDRFFAVRPEGSVSTLKIQRTERGDSAVYLCASREGRDTGELFFGEGSRLTVL.

The CDR3 DNA follows: TGTGCCAGCAGCCCCCACCACAGGGGTTCTTCCTACGAGCAGTACTTC. It encodes CASSPHHRGSSYEQYF. This chain joins TRBV9 and TRBJ2-7; 7 nucleotides match TRBD1. The CDR3 runs to 16 residues. Germline CDR1 reads SGDLS; CDR2 reads YYNGEE. V trimming: 4 bases; J trimming: 1 base; junction bases outside the gene matches: 11.

The chain links TRBV27 to TRBJ2-3; D might be TRBD2 (6 bases). V shed 5 bases and J shed 7 bases, with 22 bases lying between them. CDR3 length: 16 amino acids. In germline, CDR1 is MNHEY, CDR2 SMNVEV (reference sequence). The CDR3, as DNA: TGTGCCAGCAGTCAACCGGGACTGCCGGTGCAGAATACGCAGTATTTT. Its protein is CASSQPGLPVQNTQYF.

The rearrangement links TRBV7-9 to TRBJ2-3, with a weak D call TRBD2 (5 bases). Looked up from germline, CDR1 is SEHNR and CDR2 is FQNEAQ (reference sequence). This CDR3 has 14 amino acids. Trimming took 3 bases from V and 0 from J, leaving 7 bases between them. In DNA form, the CDR3 reads TGTGCCAGCAGCTTCCGGACTAGCACAGATACGCAGTATTTT. Its protein is CASSFRTSTDTQYF.

This clone was counted a few times. The V call is TRBV7-9, the J call TRBJ2-5; 8 nucleotides line up with TRBD1. Germline values: CDR1 SEHNR, CDR2 FQNEAQ (reference sequence). V dropped 5 bases and J dropped 3; count of bases not matched to a gene: 14. This CDR3 is built from 17 residues. CDR3: CASSPTSQGAREETQYF. As DNA, the CDR3 is TGTGCCAGCAGCCCAACGTCCCAGGGGGCGAGGGAAGAGACCCAGTACTTC.

In regard to this clone: The sample holds other DNA sequences that translate to the same CDR3. CDR3 sequence: CASSPSGRETQYF. The CDR3 region has the DNA TGTGCCAGCAGTCCTAGCGGGAGAGAGACCCAGTACTTC. The chain has TRBV12-3 or TRBV12-4 and TRBJ2-5; 10 bases fit TRBD2. V was pared by 5 bases and J by 4 bases, with 1 base of the junction left unmatched. The CDR3 is made up of 13 amino acids.

The chain combines TRBV19 with TRBJ1-5; D might be TRBD1 (5 bases). The CDR3 has 15 residues. V shed 7 bases and J shed 9 bases, with 22 bases lying between them. Germline assignment: CDR1 LNHDA and CDR2 SQIVND (reference sequence). CDR3 DNA sequence: TGTGCCAGTATGTCCGACAGCGCCCTTGAATGGCCCCAGCATTTT. Translated, it gives CASMSDSALEWPQHF.

V and J are TRBV6-2 or TRBV6-3 and TRBJ2-3; 9 nucleotides match TRBD1. V lost 4 bases to trimming and J lost 1 base; unmatched junction nucleotides: 9. Germline CDR1 MNHEY, CDR2 SVGEGT. This CDR3 has 17 residues. CDR3 protein: CASSSPPWDRGTDTQYF. CDR3 coding DNA: TGTGCCAGCAGTTCCCCCCCGTGGGACAGGGGCACAGATACGCAGTATTTT.

In this sample, this clone turned up a few times. CDR3 in DNA: TGTGCCAGCAGCCGGTCGGGACAGGGGGTTGGGTCACCCCTCCACTTT. It specifies CASSRSGQGVGSPLHF. This rearrangement joins TRBV14 to TRBJ1-6; 11 positions match TRBD1. Germline V CDR1 and CDR2: SGHDN, FVKESK. The CDR3 runs 16 residues. Trimming removed 4 bases from V and 10 bases from J; junction bases left unmatched: 9.

The chain is built from TRBV13 and TRBJ2-3, with 7 nucleotides matching TRBD1. Trimming at V came to 6 bases and at J to 2 bases, leaving 5 bases not matched to a gene. Germline loops: CDR1 PRHDT, CDR2 FYEKMQ (reference sequence). This CDR3 has 14 amino acids. CDR3 loop: CASRSGTVTDTQYF. DNA for the CDR3: TGTGCCAGCAGGTCCGGGACAGTCACAGATACGCAGTATTTT.

The DNA of the CDR3 is TGTGCCAGCAGCAATATCAGGGACTACCTTAACTATGGCTACACCTTC. Translation gives CASSNIRDYLNYGYTF. The chain employs TRBV3-1 (or the pseudogene TRBV3-2) and TRBJ1-2; a weak D match, TRBD1 (5 bases). V lost 5 bases and J 1 base, leaving 17 bases between the germline ends. Germline values: CDR1 LGHDT, CDR2 YNNKEL (reference sequence). This CDR3 is 16 amino acids long.

The chain employs TRBV28 and TRBJ1-5; maybe TRBD1 (6 bases). V dropped 3 bases and J dropped 6 bases, with 12 bases sitting between them. The CDR3 is 14 residues long. Germline lookup yields CDR1 MDHEN and CDR2 SYDVKM. This CDR3 reads CASSFPGERQPQHF. The CDR3 coding sequence is TGTGCCAGCAGTTTCCCAGGGGAGCGTCAGCCCCAGCATTTT.

Turning to this clone: Different DNA sequences within this sample yield the same CDR3. This chain links TRBV25-1 with TRBJ1-2; 8 bases agree with TRBD1. This CDR3 is 13 amino acids long. With 5 bases clipped from V and 4 bases from J, the junction kept 3 bases outside the gene matches. CDR1 is MGHDK and CDR2 is SYGVNS in the germline V gene. As DNA, the CDR3 is TGTGCCAGCAGTACCGACAGGGGCTATGGCTACACCTTC. Translating gives CASSTDRGYGYTF.

CDR3 in amino acids: CASSLGGSGANVLTF. Here the CDR3 DNA reads TGTGCCAGCAGCTTAGGAGGGTCTGGGGCCAACGTCCTGACTTTC. This chain connects TRBV11-2 to TRBJ2-6, with a weak D call TRBD2 (5 bases). Germline CDR1 and CDR2: SGHAT and FQNNGV. The CDR3 runs 15 residues. V was pared by 1 base and J by 1 base, with 5 bases between.

The V gene is TRBV19, the J gene TRBJ2-2; D is perhaps TRBD2 (5 bases). The V and J ends lost 3 bases and 0 bases respectively, with 29 bases between them. Germline-derived CDR1 and CDR2 are LNHDA and SQIVND (reference sequence). The CDR3 runs to 22 residues. The CDR3 DNA is TGTGCCAGTAGTATCCCCCCTCGTACCGGGGTGGGTTGTCGGGCGAACACCGGGGAGCTGTTTTTT. It encodes CASSIPPRTGVGCRANTGELFF.